These 24 T cell receptor beta chains originate from one sample sequenced in a study of cytomegalovirus exposure and HLA in healthy donors. Vbeta (60) and Jbeta (13) primers were used in the PCR. Sequencing used immunoSEQ multiplex PCR; TCRdb keeps in-frame clones, though not all of them. The sample includes about 160,000 clones, roughly 83% seen only once; the top ten take around 0.98%. Specimen: PBMCs. Receptors were obtained from a man aged 25-45 years in good health and CMV-seronegative.

This chain's CDR3 is CASSSTGTETQYF. CDR3 DNA: TGTGCCAGCAGCTCCACAGGGACAGAGACCCAGTACTTC. V gene TRBV5-4 combines with J gene TRBJ2-5; the D gene is possibly TRBD1 (6 bases). Germline V CDR1 and CDR2: SGHNT, YYREEE (reference sequence). Trimming shortened V by 3 bases and J by 4 bases, and 10 bases separated the two germline ends. This CDR3 comprises 13 residues.

V gene TRBV7-3 combines with J gene TRBJ2-7, with D perhaps TRBD2 (6 bases). The CDR3 length is 13 residues. V was cut by 5 bases and J by 7 bases, with 15 bases left in between. Looked up from germline, CDR1 is SGHTA and CDR2 is FQGTGA. The CDR3 sequence: CASSRDSAGEQYF. CDR3 nucleotide sequence: TGTGCCAGCAGCCGGGACTCGGCGGGAGAGCAGTACTTC.

This chain joins TRBV4-1 and TRBJ2-2, with 7 bases lining up with TRBD1. With 4 bases clipped from V and 3 bases from J, the junction kept 8 bases outside the gene matches. Per the germline V gene, CDR1 is MGHRA and CDR2 is YSYEKL. The CDR3 covers 16 residues. CDR3 protein: CASSLLGGADTGELFF. The CDR3 DNA reads TGCGCCAGCAGCCTTTTAGGGGGCGCAGACACCGGGGAGCTGTTTTTT.

The V call is TRBV5-1, the J call TRBJ1-1, with D tentatively TRBD1 (6 bases). V was cut by 3 bases and J by 0 bases, with 9 bases left in between. In germline, CDR1 is SGHRS, CDR2 YFSETQ. The CDR3 covers 14 residues. This CDR3 reads CASSSRGLNTEAFF. The CDR3 DNA follows: TGCGCCAGCAGCTCCAGGGGTCTGAACACTGAAGCTTTCTTT.

This rearrangement joins TRBV4-2 to TRBJ2-5, with 10 bases that match TRBD1. Gene TRBJ2-7 matches the end of the DNA better, so the J call may be wrong. Per germline, CDR1 LGHNA and CDR2 YNFKEQ. This CDR3 has 15 residues. CDR3 protein: CASSHPGTGAYEQYF. For the CDR3, the DNA is TGTGCCAGCAGCCACCCCGGGACAGGGGCCTACGAGCAGTACTTC.

This chain joins TRBV9 and TRBJ2-3; weak D call: TRBD2 (6 bases). Trimming took off 5 bases at V and 5 bases at J, with 15 bases between the two ends. Germline-derived CDR1 and CDR2 are SGDLS and YYNGEE. The CDR3 consists of 14 residues. The CDR3 is CASRPAGSGDTQYF. CDR3 in DNA: TGTGCCAGCAGACCTGCGGGGTCGGGAGATACGCAGTATTTT.

The chain links TRBV11-3 to TRBJ2-1, with 8 bases matching TRBD2. V lost 1 base and J lost 8; bases outside the gene matches: 7. The CDR3 runs to 15 residues. Per the germline V gene, CDR1 is SGHNT and CDR2 is YENEEA. The CDR3 region has the DNA TGTGCCAGCAGCTTAGCCGGGACTAGTAGGGATGAGCAGTTCTTC. As protein: CASSLAGTSRDEQFF. Looking up the rest from reference TRBV11-3 and TRBJ2-1 gives the full variable domain: EAGVVQSPRYKIIEKKQPVAFWCNPISGHNTLYWYLQNLGQGPELLIRYENEEAVDDSQLPKDRFSAERLKGVDSTLKIQPAELGDSAVYLCASSLAGTSRDEQFFGPGTRLTVL.

The J gene is TRBJ1-1, the V gene TRBV7-9, with a tentative D call TRBD1 (6 bases). Germline assignment: CDR1 SEHNR and CDR2 FQNEAQ (reference sequence). V shed 7 bases and J shed 1 base, with 13 bases lying between them. The CDR3 is 14 residues long. This CDR3 is CASTADRTNTEAFF. The CDR3 nucleotides read TGTGCCAGCACCGCAGACAGGACGAACACTGAAGCTTTCTTT.

This clone has a handful of counts. The chain recombines TRBV7-6 with TRBJ2-2; 12 bases fit TRBD1. With 2 bases clipped from V and 7 bases from J, the junction kept 8 bases outside the gene matches. The CDR3 is 17 residues long. From germline, CDR1 is SGHVS and CDR2 FNYEAQ. In DNA form, the CDR3 reads TGTGCCAGCAGCTTAATTCCGGGACAGGGGGCGGTCGGGGAGCTGTTTTTT. Residues: CASSLIPGQGAVGELFF.

The chain combines TRBV2 with TRBJ2-7; 9 bases are shared with TRBD2. This CDR3 is built from 15 residues. With 2 bases clipped from V and 4 bases from J, the junction kept 6 bases outside the gene matches. Germline lookup yields CDR1 SNHLY and CDR2 FYNNEI. The chain's CDR3 is CASSEMAGGSYEQYF. The CDR3 DNA sequence: TGTGCCAGCAGTGAAATGGCGGGGGGGTCTTACGAGCAGTACTTC.

The J gene is TRBJ2-6, the V gene TRBV4-3, with TRBD1 identical over 9 bases. The trim removed 8 bases at V and 4 bases at J, leaving 12 bases unmatched. CDR3 length equals 17 residues. Germline V gene data show CDR1 as LGHNA and CDR2 as YSLEER. The CDR3 spells CASSPGTGLSGANVLTF. The CDR3 bases are TGCGCCAGCTCTCCCGGGACAGGGCTTTCCGGGGCCAACGTCCTGACTTTC.

This clone was detected only a few times. The V and J genes are TRBV27 and TRBJ2-1, with 12 nucleotides matching TRBD2. CDR1 and CDR2 (germline): MNHEY, SMNVEV (reference sequence). The CDR3 loop spans 17 amino acids. V lost 6 bases, J lost 4 bases, and 10 bases stayed unmatched. The CDR3 sequence is CASRDLAGGPNYNEQFF. In DNA form, the CDR3 reads TGTGCCAGCAGGGATCTAGCGGGAGGGCCCAATTACAATGAGCAGTTCTTC.

The chain recombines TRBV5-6 with TRBJ2-7, with 8 bases aligning to TRBD2. V dropped 1 base and J dropped 6; count of bases not matched to a gene: 6. The CDR3 runs 14 residues. From germline, CDR1 is SGHDT and CDR2 YYEEEE. The CDR3 sequence is CASSLTGRAVEQYF. DNA for the CDR3: TGTGCCAGCAGCTTGACCGGGAGGGCCGTCGAGCAGTACTTC.

The rearrangement uses TRBV27 and TRBJ2-5, with 7 bases identical to TRBD1. Germline-derived CDR1 and CDR2 are MNHEY and SMNVEV (reference sequence). V lost 2 bases to trimming and J lost 4 bases; unmatched junction nucleotides: 7. The CDR3 contains 15 residues. CDR3 bases: TGTGCCAGCAGTTTACCCACAGGGGCCCGAGAGACCCAGTACTTC. The encoded protein is CASSLPTGARETQYF.

This chain connects TRBV19 to TRBJ2-3; D perhaps matches TRBD1 (5 bases). The CDR3 spans 14 residues. Germline V gene data show CDR1 as LNHDA and CDR2 as SQIVND (reference sequence). Between the trimmed V and J ends, which lost 6 bases and 3 bases, there was a span of 13 bases. The CDR3: CASSLGAGTDTQYF. CDR3 DNA sequence: TGTGCCAGTAGCCTAGGGGCCGGAACAGATACGCAGTATTTT.

The chain couples TRBV10-1 to TRBJ2-2; 7 positions agree with TRBD2. The CDR3 has 15 residues. V lost 7 bases to trimming and J lost 1 base; unmatched junction nucleotides: 6. Per the germline V gene, CDR1 is WNHNN and CDR2 is SYGVQD (reference sequence). Written as DNA, the CDR3 is TGCGCCAGCATTGAAAAGCGGGAGAACACCGGGGAGCTGTTTTTT. It is translated as CASIEKRENTGELFF.

The CDR3 sequence is CASSLTATNEKLFF. Here the CDR3 DNA reads TGTGCCAGCAGCTTGACAGCAACTAATGAAAAACTGTTTTTT. This sequence joins TRBV5-4 and TRBJ1-4; D uncertain. Trimming cost V 1 base and J 0 bases, with 4 bases left between them. Germline V gives CDR1 SGHNT, CDR2 YYREEE (reference sequence). CDR3 length equals 14 residues.

V is TRBV7-2 and J is TRBJ2-5; 8 positions match TRBD2. Germline trimming cut 0 bases from V and 1 base from J; bases unmatched to any gene: 1. Germline lookup yields CDR1 SGHTA and CDR2 FQGNSA. The CDR3 consists of 15 residues. CDR3 in amino acids: CASSLAGRAQETQYF. In DNA, the CDR3 is TGTGCCAGCAGCTTAGCCGGGAGGGCCCAAGAGACCCAGTACTTC.

This chain uses TRBV27 with TRBJ2-5, with TRBD2 matching 14 bases. This CDR3 region has 18 residues. Germline loops: CDR1 MNHEY, CDR2 SMNVEV (reference sequence). V was pared by 3 bases and J by 5 bases, with 11 bases of the junction left unmatched. The CDR3 DNA sequence: TGTGCCAGCAGTTTGGGACTAGCGGGGGCCGGCGGAGCGGAGACCCAGTACTTC. Translation: CASSLGLAGAGGAETQYF.

This clone occurred once. The chain has TRBV19 and TRBJ2-2, with TRBD1 identical over 7 bases. The trim removed 7 bases at V and 4 bases at J, leaving 6 bases unmatched. Germline V gives CDR1 LNHDA, CDR2 SQIVND (reference sequence). The CDR3 consists of 14 residues. The CDR3 is CASIDRAATGELFF. The CDR3 region has the DNA TGTGCCAGTATAGACAGGGCTGCCACCGGGGAGCTGTTTTTT.

The J gene is TRBJ2-7, the V gene TRBV6-5, with 7 bases lining up with TRBD2. With V trimmed by 5 bases and J by 1 base, 5 bases remained unmatched. The CDR3 consists of 14 residues. Per the germline V gene, CDR1 is MNHEY and CDR2 is SVGAGI. CDR3 bases: TGTGCCAGCAGTGATGGGAGGGAATCCTACGAGCAGTACTTC. This sequence encodes CASSDGRESYEQYF.

The CDR3 DNA is TGTGCCAGTAGTCCGTACCCGGGACAGGGGTTAGGAGAGCAGTACTTC. Its translation: CASSPYPGQGLGEQYF. This rearrangement joins TRBV19 to TRBJ2-7, with 10 bases matching TRBD1. The CDR3 totals 16 residues. V lost 5 bases, J lost 7 bases, and 14 bases stayed unmatched. Germline V gene lookup returns CDR1 LNHDA and CDR2 SQIVND (reference sequence).

The chain's CDR3 is CASSTLRGQGAQGYTF. The CDR3 DNA sequence: TGTGCCAGCAGCACTCTACGAGGACAGGGGGCGCAGGGCTACACCTTC. The chain combines TRBV27 with TRBJ1-2; 11 bases map to TRBD1. This CDR3 contains 16 residues. V trimming: 6 bases; J trimming: 8 bases; junction bases outside the gene matches: 14. Per germline, CDR1 MNHEY and CDR2 SMNVEV (reference sequence).

Of note for this clone: Other DNA sequences of this sample code for an identical CDR3. The chain has TRBV6-1 and TRBJ2-3; no reliable D call. Germline loops: CDR1 MNHNS, CDR2 SASEGT. Trimming stripped 2 bases from V and 3 bases from J, with 6 bases between. This CDR3 has 13 residues. In nucleotides, the CDR3 is TGTGCCAGCAGTGAACTGCGAACAGATACGCAGTATTTT. It codes for CASSELRTDTQYF.